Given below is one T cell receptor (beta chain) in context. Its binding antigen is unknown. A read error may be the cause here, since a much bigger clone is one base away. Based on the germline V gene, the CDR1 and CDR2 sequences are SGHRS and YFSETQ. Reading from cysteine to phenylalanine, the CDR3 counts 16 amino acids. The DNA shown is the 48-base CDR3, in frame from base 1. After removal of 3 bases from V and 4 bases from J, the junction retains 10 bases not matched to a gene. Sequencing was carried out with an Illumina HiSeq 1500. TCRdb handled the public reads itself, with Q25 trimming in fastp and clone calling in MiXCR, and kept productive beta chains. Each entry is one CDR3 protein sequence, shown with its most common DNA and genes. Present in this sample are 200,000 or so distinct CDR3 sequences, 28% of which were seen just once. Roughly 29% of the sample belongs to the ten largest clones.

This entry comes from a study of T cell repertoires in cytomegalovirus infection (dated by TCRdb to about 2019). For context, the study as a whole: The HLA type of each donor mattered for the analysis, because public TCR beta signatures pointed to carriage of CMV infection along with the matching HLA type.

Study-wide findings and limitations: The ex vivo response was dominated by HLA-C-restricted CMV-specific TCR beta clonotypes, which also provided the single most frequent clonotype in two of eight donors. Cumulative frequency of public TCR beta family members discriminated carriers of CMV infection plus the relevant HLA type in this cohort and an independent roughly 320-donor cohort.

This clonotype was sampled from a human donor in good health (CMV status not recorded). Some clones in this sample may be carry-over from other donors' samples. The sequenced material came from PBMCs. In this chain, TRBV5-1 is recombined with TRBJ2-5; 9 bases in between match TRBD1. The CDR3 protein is CASSYHIGQGRETQYF. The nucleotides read TGCGCCAGCAGCTATCACATTGGACAGGGGAGAGAGACCCAGTACTTC.